This T cell receptor beta chain originates from a study of blood T cells in healthy people across ages. Whole-study context: Through template switching, about one barcoded beta molecule was captured per two T cells, as measured in model experiments.

Every sample yielded at least 6 million isolated PBMCs. This clonotype appeared a few times. Then a second PCR, running roughly 7 to 11 cycles, was carried out with a sample-barcoded 5' primer and a J-beta primer mix. Each TCR beta cDNA got a 12-nucleotide random molecular identifier. Via MiXCR, TCRdb re-called the 5' RACE reads, giving one row per CDR3 protein. The data contain 1.4 million to 1.5 million distinct CDR3 sequences, approximately 38% of them seen just once; the ten biggest clones take up roughly 7.7%. Source material: blood. The receptor comes from a woman aged 18-35 years in good health.

DNA for the CDR3: TGTGCCAGCAGTTTTAGGTCTGCCGTGGCTTTCTTT. Translating it yields CASSFRSAVAFF. The V call is TRBV12-3 or TRBV12-4, the J call TRBJ1-1; D call uncertain. The CDR3 spans 12 residues. V was pared by 3 bases and J by 11 bases, with 13 bases between.